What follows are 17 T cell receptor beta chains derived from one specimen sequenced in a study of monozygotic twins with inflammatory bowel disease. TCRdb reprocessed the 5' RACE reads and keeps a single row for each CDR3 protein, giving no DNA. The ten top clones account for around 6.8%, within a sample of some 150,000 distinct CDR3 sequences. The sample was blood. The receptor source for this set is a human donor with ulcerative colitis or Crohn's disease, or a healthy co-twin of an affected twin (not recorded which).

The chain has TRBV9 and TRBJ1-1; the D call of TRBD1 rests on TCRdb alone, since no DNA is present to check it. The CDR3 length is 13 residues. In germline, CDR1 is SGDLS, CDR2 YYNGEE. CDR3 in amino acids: CASSVEGATEAFF.

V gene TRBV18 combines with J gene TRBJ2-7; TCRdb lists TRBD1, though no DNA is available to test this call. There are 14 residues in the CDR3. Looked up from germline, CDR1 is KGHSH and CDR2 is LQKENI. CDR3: CASSPLGGIYEQYF.

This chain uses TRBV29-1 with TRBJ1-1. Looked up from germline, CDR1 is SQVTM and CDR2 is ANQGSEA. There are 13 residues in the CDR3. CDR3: CSVVGLANTEAFF.

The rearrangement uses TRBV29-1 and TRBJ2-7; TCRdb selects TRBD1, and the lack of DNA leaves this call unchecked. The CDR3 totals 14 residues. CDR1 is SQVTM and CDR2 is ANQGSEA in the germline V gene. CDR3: CSASGGQGIYEQYF.

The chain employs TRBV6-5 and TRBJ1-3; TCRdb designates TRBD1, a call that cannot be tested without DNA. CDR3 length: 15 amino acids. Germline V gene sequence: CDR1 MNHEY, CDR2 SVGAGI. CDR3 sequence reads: CASSTPGGGGNTIYF.

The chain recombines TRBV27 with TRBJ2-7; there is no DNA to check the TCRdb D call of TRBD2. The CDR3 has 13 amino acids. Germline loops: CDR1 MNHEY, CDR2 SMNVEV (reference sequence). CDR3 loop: CASSLRDSHHRYF.

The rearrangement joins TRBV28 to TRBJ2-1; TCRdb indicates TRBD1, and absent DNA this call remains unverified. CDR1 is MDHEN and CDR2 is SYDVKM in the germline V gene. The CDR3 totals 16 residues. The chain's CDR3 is CASRVLGGATYNEQFF.

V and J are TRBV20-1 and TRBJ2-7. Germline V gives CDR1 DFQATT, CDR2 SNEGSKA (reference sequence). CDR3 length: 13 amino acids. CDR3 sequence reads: CSAGLAWGYEQYF.

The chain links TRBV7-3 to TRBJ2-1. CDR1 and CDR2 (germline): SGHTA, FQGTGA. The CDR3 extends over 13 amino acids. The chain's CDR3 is CASSPTSRNEQFF. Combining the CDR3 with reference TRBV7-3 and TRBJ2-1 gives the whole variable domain GAGVSQTPSNKVTEKGKYVELRCDPISGHTALYWYRQSLGQGPEFLIYFQGTGAADDSGLPNDRFFAVRPEGSVSTLKIQRTERGDSAVYLCASSPTSRNEQFFGPGTRLTVL.

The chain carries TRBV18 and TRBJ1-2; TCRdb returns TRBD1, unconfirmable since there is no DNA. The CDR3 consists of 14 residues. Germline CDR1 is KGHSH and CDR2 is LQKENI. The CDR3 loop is CASSPLTGDGSYTF.

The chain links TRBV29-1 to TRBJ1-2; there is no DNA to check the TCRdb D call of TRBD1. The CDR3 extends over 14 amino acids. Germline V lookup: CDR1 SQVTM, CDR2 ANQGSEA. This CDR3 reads CSVVGGESGAGYTF.

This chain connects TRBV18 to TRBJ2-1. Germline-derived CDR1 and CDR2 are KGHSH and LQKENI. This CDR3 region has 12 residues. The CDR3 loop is CASSPPPHEQFF.

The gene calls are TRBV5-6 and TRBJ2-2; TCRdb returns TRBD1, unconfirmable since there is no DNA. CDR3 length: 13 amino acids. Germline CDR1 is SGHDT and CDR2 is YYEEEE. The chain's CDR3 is CASSYGQTGELFF. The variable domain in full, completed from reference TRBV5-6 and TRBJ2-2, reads DAGVTQSPTHLIKTRGQQVTLRCSPKSGHDTVSWYQQALGQGPQFIFQYYEEEERQRGNFPDRFSGHQFPNYSSELNVNALLLGDSALYLCASSYGQTGELFFGEGSRLTVL.

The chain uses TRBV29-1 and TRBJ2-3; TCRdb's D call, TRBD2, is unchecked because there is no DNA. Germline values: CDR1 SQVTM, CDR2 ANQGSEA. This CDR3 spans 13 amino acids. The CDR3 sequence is CSVAEEYGDTQYF.

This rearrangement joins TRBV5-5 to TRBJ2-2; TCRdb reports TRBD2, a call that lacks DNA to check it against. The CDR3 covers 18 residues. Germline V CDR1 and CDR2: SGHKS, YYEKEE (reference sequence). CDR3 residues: CASSLGLAGITRSGELFF. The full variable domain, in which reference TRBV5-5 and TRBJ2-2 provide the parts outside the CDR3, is DAGVTQSPTHLIKTRGQQVTLRCSPISGHKSVSWYQQVLGQGPQFIFQYYEKEERGRGNFPDRFSARQFPNYSSELNVNALLLGDSALYLCASSLGLAGITRSGELFFGEGSRLTVL.

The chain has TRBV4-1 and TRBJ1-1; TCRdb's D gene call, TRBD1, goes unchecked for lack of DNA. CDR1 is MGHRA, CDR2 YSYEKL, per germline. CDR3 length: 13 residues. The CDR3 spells CASSAGENTEAFF.

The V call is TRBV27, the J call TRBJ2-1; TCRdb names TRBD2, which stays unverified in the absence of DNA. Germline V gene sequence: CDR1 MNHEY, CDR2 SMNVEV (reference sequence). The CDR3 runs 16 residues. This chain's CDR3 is CASSPTSGGLSNEQFF.